Sequencing of this T cell receptor (beta chain) was carried out in a study of blood T cell repertoires in COVID-19. Whole-study context: From the United States, Italy and Spain came samples of acute and convalescent COVID-19. PBMCs, B-cell-depleted T cells, or T cells were the source of the cDNA or gDNA that made up the material.

Authors' data handling: It was from reference gene primer amplification that nucleated cell counts were estimated. Some clones are missing from TCRdb's copy, which holds only in-frame ones; the method was immunoSEQ multiplex PCR. V, J and clone size derive from that table, while D and trimming were established from the DNA sequence. The data show over 85,000 clones, around 85% seen once. The CDR3 totals 12 residues. V was cut by 8 bases and J by 4 bases, with 11 bases left in between. From germline, CDR1 is MNHNY and CDR2 SVGAGI (reference sequence). The chain recombines TRBV6-6 with TRBJ1-2; tentative D call: TRBD1 (6 bases). The sequence came from a man aged 80 or over with acute or convalescent COVID-19. Sequenced material: peripheral blood. This CDR3 is CASSGQSYGYTF. CDR3 nucleotide sequence: TGTGCCAGCTCAGGACAGAGCTATGGCTACACCTTC.